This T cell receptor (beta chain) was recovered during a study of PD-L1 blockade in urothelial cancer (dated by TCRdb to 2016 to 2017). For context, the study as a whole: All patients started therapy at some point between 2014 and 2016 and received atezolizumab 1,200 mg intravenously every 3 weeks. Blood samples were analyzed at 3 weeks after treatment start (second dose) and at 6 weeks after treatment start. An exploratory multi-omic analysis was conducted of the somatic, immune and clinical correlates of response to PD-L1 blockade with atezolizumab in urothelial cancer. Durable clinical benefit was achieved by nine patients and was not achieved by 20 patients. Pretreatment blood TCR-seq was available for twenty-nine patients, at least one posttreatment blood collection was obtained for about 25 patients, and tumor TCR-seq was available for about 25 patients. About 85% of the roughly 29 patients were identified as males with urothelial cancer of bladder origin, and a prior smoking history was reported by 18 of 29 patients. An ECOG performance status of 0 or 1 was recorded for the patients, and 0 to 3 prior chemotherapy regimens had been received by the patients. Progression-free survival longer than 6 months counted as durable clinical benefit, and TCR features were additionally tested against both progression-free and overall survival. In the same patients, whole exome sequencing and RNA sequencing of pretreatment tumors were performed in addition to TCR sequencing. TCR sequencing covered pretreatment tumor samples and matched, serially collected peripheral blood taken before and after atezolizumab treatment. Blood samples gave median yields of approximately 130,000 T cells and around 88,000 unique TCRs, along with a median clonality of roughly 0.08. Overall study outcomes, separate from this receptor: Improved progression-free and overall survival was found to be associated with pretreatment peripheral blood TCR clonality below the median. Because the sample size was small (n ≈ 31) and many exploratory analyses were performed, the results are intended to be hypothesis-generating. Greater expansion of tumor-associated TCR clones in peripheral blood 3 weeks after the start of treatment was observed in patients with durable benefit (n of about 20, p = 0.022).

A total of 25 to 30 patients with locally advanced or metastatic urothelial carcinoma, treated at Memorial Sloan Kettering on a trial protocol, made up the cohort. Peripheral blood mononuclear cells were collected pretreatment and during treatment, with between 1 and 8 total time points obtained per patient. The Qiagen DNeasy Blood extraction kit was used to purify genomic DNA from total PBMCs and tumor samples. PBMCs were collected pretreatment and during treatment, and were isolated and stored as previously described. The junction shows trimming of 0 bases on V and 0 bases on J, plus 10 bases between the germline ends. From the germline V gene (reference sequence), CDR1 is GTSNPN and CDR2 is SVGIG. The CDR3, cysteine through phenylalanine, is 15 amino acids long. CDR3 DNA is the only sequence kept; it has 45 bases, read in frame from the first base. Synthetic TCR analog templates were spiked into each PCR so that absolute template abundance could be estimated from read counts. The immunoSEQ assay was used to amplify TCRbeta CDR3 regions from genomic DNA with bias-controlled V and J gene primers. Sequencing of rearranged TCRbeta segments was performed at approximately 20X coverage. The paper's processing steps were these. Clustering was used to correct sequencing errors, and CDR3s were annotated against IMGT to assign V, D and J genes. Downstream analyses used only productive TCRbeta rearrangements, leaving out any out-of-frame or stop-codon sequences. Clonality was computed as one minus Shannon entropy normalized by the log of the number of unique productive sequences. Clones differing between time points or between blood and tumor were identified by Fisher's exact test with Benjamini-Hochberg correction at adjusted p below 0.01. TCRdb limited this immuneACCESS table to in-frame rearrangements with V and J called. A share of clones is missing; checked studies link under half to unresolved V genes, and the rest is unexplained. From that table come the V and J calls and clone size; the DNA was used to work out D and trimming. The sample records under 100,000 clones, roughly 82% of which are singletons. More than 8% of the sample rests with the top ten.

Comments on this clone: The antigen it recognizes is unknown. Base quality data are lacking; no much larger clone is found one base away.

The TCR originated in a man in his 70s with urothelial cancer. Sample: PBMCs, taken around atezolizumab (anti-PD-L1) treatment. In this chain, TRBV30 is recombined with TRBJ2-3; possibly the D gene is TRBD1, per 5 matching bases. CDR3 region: CAWSVGASSTDTQYF. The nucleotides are TGTGCCTGGAGTGTAGGGGCGTCTAGCACAGATACGCAGTATTTT.